The TCR beta chain described here comes from a study of shared clonotypes between healthy human individuals. Whole-study context: Each donor's CD8 memory used one plate, CD8 naive two, each CD4 subset three. Study-wide results and caveats: The donor pool, a small one, limited the genetic and exposure-history diversity represented. A few donors had 5% to 6% of their naive CD4 clonotypes in common. In general, naive subsets displayed greater estimated richness than memory subsets did.

Worth noting for this clone: Its antigen is not known.

The repertoire was sequenced with immunoSEQ multiplex PCR; TCRdb's copy has only in-frame clones and lacks some. This sample has 2 million to 2.5 million clones, with about nine tenths found just once. There are 14 residues in the CDR3. The germline V gene encodes CDR1 SGHTA and CDR2 FQGTGA. The J segment lost 6 bases and the V segment lost 5 bases, leaving 7 bases of the junction unmatched. The rearrangement joins TRBV7-3 to TRBJ2-7, with 10 nucleotides matching TRBD2. The sample was naive CD4+ T cells from PBMCs. Subset: CD45RA+ positively selected. The sequence came from a man between 18 and 35 years old in good health. Some clones in this sample may be carry-over from other donors' samples. This CDR3 is CASSPASGSTEQYF. DNA of the CDR3: TGTGCCAGCAGCCCGGCTAGCGGGAGTACCGAGCAGTACTTC.